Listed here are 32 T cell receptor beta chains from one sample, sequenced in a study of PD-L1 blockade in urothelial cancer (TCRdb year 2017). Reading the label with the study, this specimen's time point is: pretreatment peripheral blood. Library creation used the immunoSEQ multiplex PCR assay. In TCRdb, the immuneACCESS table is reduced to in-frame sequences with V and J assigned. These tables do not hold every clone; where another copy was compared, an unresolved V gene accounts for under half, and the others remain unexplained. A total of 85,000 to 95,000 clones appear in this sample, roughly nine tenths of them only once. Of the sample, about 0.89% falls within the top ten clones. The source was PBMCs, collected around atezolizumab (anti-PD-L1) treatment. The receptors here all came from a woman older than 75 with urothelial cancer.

The CDR3 loop reads CASSQDWDRVSAQYF. The DNA for the CDR3 is TGCGCCAGCAGCCAAGATTGGGACAGAGTTTCCGCGCAGTATTTT. The rearrangement uses TRBV4-1 and TRBJ2-3; 7 positions agree with TRBD1. Germline V lookup: CDR1 MGHRA, CDR2 YSYEKL. CDR3 length equals 15 residues. V lost 0 bases and J lost 10; bases outside the gene matches: 10.

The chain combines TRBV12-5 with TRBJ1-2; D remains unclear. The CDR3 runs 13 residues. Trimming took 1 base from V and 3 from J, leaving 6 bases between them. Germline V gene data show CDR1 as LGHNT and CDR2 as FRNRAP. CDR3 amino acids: CASGLDTDYGYTF. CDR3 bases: TGTGCTAGTGGTTTGGATACTGACTATGGCTACACCTTC.

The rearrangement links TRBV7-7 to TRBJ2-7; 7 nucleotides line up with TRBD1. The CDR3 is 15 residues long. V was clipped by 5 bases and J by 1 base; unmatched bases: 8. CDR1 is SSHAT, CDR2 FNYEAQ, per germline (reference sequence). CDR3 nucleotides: TGTGCCAGCAGCCCAAAGACAGGGTTGTCCTACGAGCAGTACTTC. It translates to CASSPKTGLSYEQYF.

The CDR3, as DNA: TGTGCCAGCAGAGGGGATAGCGGGATTAGGGCAGATACGCAGTATTTT. Translation: CASRGDSGIRADTQYF. The chain employs TRBV2 and TRBJ2-3, with TRBD2 identical over 8 bases. The CDR3 consists of 16 residues. J gave up 4 bases and V 6 bases, and 12 bases lay outside the gene matches. In germline, CDR1 is SNHLY, CDR2 FYNNEI.

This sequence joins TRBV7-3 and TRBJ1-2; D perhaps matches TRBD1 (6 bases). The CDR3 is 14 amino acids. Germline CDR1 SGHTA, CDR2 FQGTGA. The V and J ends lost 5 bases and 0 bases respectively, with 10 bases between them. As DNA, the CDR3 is TGTGCCAGCAGCGCCGGGGGGCCTAACTATGGCTACACCTTC. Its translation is CASSAGGPNYGYTF.

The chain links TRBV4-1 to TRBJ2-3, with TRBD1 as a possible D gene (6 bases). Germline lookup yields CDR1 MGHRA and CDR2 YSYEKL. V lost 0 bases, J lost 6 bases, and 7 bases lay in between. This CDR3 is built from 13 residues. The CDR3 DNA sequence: TGCGCCAGCAGCCAAGACAGGGGCGATACGCAGTATTTT. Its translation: CASSQDRGDTQYF.

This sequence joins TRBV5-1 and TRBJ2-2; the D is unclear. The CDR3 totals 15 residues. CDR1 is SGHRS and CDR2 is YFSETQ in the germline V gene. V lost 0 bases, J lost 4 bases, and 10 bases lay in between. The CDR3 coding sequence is TGCGCCAGCAGCTTGGTAGAGGTGGGCACCGGGGAGCTGTTTTTT. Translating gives CASSLVEVGTGELFF.

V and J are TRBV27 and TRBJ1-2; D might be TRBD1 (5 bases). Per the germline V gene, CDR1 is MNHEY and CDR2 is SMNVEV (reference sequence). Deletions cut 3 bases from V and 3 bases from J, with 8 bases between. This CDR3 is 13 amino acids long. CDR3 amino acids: CASSFRVHYGYTF. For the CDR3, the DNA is TGTGCCAGCAGTTTCAGGGTACACTATGGCTACACCTTC.

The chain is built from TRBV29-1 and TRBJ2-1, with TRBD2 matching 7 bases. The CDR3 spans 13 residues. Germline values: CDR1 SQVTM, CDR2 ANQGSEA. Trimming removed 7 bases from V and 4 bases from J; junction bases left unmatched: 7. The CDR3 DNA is TGCAGCGGCCGGGACTACCAATACAATGAGCAGTTCTTC. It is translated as CSGRDYQYNEQFF.

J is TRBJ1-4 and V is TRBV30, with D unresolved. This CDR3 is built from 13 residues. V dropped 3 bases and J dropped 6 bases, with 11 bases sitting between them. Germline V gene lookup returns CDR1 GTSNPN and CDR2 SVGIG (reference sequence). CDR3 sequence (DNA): TGTGCCTGGAGCCCGGGTGGGTATGAAAAACTGTTTTTT. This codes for CAWSPGGYEKLFF. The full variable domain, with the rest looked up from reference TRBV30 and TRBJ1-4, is SQTIHQWPATLVQPVGSPLSLECTVEGTSNPNLYWYRQAAGRGLQLLFYSVGIGQISSEVPQNLSASRPQDRQFILSSKKLLLSDSGFYLCAWSPGGYEKLFFGSGTQLSVL.

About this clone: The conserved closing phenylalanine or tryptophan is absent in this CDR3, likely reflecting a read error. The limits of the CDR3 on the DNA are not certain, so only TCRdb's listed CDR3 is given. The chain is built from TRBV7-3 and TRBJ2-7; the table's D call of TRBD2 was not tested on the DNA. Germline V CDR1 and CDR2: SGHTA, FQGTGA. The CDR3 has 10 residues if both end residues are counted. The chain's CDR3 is CASSFGTALD.

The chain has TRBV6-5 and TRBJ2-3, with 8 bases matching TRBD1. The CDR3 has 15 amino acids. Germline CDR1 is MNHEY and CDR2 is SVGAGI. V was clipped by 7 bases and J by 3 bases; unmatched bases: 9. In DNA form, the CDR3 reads TGTGCCAGCACCTTGATCCAGGGGGCGACAGATACGCAGTATTTT. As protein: CASTLIQGATDTQYF.

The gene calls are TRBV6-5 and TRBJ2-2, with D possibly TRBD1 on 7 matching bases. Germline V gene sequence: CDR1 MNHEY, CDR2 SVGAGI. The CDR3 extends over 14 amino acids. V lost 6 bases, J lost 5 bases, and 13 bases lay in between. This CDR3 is CASRRQGGTGELFF. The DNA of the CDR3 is TGTGCCAGCAGAAGGCAGGGGGGTACCGGGGAGCTGTTTTTT.

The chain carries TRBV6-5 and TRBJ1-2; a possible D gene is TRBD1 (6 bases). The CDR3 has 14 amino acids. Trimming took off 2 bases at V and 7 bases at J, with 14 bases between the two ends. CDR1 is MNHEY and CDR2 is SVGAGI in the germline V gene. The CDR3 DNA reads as TGTGCCAGCAGTTACAATAGAGGGGGTAGTGGCTACACCTTC. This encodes CASSYNRGGSGYTF.

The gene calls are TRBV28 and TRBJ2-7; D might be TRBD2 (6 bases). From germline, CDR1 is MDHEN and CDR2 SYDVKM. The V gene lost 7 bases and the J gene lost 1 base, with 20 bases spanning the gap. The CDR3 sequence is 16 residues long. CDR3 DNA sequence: TGTGCCAGCATCACCGGAGGGCAGGGCGGTTCCTACGAGCAGTACTTC. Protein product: CASITGGQGGSYEQYF.

As DNA, the CDR3 is TGTGCCAGCAGCCAAGATAGATGGTTTAGTGGCTACACCTTC. Translating gives CASSQDRWFSGYTF. The chain combines TRBV14 with TRBJ1-2; D is unresolved. The CDR3 totals 14 residues. Per germline, CDR1 SGHDN and CDR2 FVKESK. The V gene lost 0 bases and the J gene lost 7 bases, with 12 bases spanning the gap. The full variable domain, its missing parts supplied by reference TRBV14 and TRBJ1-2, is EAGVTQFPSHSVIEKGQTVTLRCDPISGHDNLYWYRRVMGKEIKFLLHFVKESKQDESGMPNNRFLAERTGGTYSTLKVQPAELEDSGVYFCASSQDRWFSGYTFGSGTRLTVV.

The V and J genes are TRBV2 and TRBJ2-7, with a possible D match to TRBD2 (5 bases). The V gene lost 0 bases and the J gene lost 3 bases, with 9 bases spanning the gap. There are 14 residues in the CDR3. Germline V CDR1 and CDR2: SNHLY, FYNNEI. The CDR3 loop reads CASSEARGSYEQYF. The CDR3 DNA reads TGTGCCAGCAGTGAAGCGAGAGGGAGCTACGAGCAGTACTTC.

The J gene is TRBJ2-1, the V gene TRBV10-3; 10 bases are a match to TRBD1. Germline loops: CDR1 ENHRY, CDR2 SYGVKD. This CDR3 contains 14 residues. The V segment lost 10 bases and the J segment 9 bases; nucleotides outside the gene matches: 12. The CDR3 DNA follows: TGTGCCACCGAACCGGGACAGGGGCTGGGTGAGCAGTTCTTC. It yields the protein CATEPGQGLGEQFF.

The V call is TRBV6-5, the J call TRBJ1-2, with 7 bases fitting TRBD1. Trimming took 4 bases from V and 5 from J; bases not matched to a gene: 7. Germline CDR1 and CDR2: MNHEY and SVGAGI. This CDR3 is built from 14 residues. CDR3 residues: CASSLAGTEYGYTF. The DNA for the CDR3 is TGTGCCAGCAGTTTGGCCGGGACAGAGTATGGCTACACCTTC.

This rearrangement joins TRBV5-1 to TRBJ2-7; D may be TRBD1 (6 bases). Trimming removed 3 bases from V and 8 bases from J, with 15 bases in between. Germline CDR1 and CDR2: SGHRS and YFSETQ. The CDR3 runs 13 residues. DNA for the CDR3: TGCGCCAGCAGCTCCCGGGACATCTTTCAGCAGTACTTC. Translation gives CASSSRDIFQQYF.

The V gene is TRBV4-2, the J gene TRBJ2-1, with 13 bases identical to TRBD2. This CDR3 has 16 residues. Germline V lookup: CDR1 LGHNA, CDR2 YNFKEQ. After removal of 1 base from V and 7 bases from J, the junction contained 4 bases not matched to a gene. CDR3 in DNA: TGTGCCAGCAGCCAAGCACTAGCGGGAGGGCAAAATGAGCAGTTCTTC. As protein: CASSQALAGGQNEQFF.

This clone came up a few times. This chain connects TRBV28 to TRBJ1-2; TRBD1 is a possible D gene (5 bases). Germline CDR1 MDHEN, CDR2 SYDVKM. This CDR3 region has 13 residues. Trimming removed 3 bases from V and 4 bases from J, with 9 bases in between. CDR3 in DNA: TGTGCCAGCAGTTTTCGGGGGAGCTATGGCTACACCTTC. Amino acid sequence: CASSFRGSYGYTF.

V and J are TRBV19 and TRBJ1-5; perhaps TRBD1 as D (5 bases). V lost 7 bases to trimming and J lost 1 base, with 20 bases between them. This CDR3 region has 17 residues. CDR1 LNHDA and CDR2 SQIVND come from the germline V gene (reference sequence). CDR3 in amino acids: CASIRTGGEWSNQPQHF. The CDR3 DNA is TGTGCCAGTATCCGGACCGGGGGGGAGTGGAGCAATCAGCCCCAGCATTTT.

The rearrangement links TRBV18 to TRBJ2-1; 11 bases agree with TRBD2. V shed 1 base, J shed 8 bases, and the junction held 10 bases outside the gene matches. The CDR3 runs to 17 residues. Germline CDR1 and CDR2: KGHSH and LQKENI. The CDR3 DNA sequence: TGTGCCAGCTCACCACGTATTAGCGGGAGGGTTGGCGATGAGCAGTTCTTC. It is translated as CASSPRISGRVGDEQFF. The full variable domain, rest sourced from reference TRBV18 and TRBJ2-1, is NAGVMQNPRHLVRRRGQEARLRCSPMKGHSHVYWYRQLPEEGLKFMVYLQKENIIDESGMPKERFSAEFPKEGPSILRIQQVVRGDSAAYFCASSPRISGRVGDEQFFGPGTRLTVL.

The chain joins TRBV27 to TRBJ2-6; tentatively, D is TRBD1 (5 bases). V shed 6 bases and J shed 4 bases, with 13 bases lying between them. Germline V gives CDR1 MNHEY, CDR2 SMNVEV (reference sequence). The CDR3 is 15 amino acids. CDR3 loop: CASSPGIPGANVLTF. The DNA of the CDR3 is TGTGCCAGCAGCCCAGGGATTCCGGGGGCCAACGTCCTGACTTTC.

The CDR3 here is CASSDRGTGGSEQYF. The CDR3 DNA sequence: TGCGCCAGCAGTGACCGCGGGACAGGGGGCAGCGAGCAGTACTTC. J is TRBJ2-7 and V is TRBV10-1; 12 positions match TRBD1. Losses at the gene ends were 3 bases for V and 6 bases for J; bases not matched to a gene: 6. Germline CDR1 and CDR2: WNHNN and SYGVQD (reference sequence). This CDR3 has 15 residues.

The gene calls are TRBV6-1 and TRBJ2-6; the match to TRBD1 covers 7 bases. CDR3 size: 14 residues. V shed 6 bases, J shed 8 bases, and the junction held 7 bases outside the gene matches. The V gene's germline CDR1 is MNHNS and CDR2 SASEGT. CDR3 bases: TGTGCCAGCAGGAACAGGGGTAGGTCCAACGTCCTGACTTTC. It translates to CASRNRGRSNVLTF.

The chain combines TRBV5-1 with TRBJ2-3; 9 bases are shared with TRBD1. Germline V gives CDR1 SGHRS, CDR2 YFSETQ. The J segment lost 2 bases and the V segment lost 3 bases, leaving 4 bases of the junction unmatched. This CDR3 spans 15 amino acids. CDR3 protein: CASSSGTGTTDTQYF. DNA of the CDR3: TGCGCCAGCAGCTCCGGGACAGGGACCACAGATACGCAGTATTTT.

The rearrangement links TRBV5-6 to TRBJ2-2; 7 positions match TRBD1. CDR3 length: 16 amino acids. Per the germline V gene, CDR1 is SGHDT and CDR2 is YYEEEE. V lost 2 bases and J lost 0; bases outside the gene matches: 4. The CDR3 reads CASSFVDRANTGELFF. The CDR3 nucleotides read TGTGCCAGCAGCTTTGTAGACAGGGCGAACACCGGGGAGCTGTTTTTT. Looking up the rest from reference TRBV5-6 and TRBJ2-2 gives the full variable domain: DAGVTQSPTHLIKTRGQQVTLRCSPKSGHDTVSWYQQALGQGPQFIFQYYEEEERQRGNFPDRFSGHQFPNYSSELNVNALLLGDSALYLCASSFVDRANTGELFFGEGSRLTVL.

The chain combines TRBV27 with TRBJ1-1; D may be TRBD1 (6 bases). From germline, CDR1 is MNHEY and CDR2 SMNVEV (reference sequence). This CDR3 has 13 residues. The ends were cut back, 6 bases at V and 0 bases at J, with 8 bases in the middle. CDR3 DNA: TGTGCCAGCAGGGACAGAGTGAACACTGAAGCTTTCTTT. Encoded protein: CASRDRVNTEAFF.

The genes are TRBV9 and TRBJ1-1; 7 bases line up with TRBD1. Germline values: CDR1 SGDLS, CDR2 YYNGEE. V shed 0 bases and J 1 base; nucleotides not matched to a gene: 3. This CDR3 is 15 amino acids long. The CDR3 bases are TGTGCCAGCAGCGTAGGGGGACAGTCGAACACTGAAGCTTTCTTT. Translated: CASSVGGQSNTEAFF.

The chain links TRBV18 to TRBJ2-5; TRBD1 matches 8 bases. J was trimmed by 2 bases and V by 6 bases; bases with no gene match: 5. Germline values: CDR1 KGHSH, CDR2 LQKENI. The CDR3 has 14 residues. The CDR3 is CASSPGQVQETQYF. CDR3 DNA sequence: TGTGCCAGCTCGCCGGGACAGGTACAAGAGACCCAGTACTTC.